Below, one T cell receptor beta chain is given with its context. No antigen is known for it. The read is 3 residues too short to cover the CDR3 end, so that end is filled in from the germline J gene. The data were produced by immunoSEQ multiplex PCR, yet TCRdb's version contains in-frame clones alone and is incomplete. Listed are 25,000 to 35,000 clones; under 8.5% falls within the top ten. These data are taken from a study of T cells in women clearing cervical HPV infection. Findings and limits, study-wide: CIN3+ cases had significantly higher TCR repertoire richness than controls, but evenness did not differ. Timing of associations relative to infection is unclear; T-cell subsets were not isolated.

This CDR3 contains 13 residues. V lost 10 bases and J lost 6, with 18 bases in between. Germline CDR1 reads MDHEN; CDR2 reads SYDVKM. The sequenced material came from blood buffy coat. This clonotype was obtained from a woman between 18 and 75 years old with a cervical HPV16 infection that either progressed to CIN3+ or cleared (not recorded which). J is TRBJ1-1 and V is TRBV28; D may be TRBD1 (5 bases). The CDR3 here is CATSRGTRSEAFF. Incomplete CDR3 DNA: TGTGCCACCTCGCGGGGGACCCGCTCTGAA.